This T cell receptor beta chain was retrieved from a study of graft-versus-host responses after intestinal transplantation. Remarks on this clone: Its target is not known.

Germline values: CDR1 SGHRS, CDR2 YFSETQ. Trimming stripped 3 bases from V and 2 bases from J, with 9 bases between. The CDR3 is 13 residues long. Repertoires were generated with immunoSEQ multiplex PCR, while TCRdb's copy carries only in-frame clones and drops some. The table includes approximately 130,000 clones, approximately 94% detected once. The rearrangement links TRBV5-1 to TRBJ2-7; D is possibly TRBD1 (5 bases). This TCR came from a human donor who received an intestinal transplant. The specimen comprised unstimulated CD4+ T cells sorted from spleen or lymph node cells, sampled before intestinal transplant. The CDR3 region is CASSSTEPYEQYF. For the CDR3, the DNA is TGCGCCAGCAGCTCGACAGAACCCTACGAGCAGTACTTC.